The 27 T cell receptor beta chains in this list originate from one sample, sequenced in a study of blood T cell repertoires in COVID-19. Generated by immunoSEQ multiplex PCR, the TCRdb table keeps only in-frame clones and is missing some. The data contain over 150,000 clones, about 88% of them singletons. Sequencing used PBMCs or T cells enriched from blood (not recorded which). The receptors originated from a woman aged 30 to 39 who had recovered from COVID-19.

The J gene is TRBJ2-6, the V gene TRBV28, with 7 nucleotides matching TRBD1. The CDR3 is made up of 15 amino acids. V lost 5 bases and J lost 2; bases outside the gene matches: 3. Germline V gene data show CDR1 as MDHEN and CDR2 as SYDVKM. The CDR3 sequence is CASSRQGTGANVLTF. The CDR3 DNA sequence: TGTGCCAGCAGTCGACAGGGAACTGGGGCCAACGTCCTGACTTTC.

The rearrangement uses TRBV9 and TRBJ1-6; D is unresolved. With 0 bases removed from V and 9 bases from J, the gap between germline ends came to 13 bases. Germline CDR1 and CDR2: SGDLS and YYNGEE. The CDR3 contains 15 residues. CDR3 sequence: CASSVGLSTASPLHF. Written as DNA, the CDR3 is TGTGCCAGCAGCGTAGGCCTCAGTACCGCTTCACCCCTCCACTTT.

The rearrangement links TRBV4-2 to TRBJ1-6; 8 nucleotides line up with TRBD1. This CDR3 spans 14 amino acids. Germline V gene data show CDR1 as LGHNA and CDR2 as YNFKEQ. The junction had 4 bases not matched to a gene; V was cut back by 5 bases and J by 7 bases. DNA for the CDR3: TGTGCCAGCAGCACGGACAGGGAAAATTCACCCCTCCACTTT. The encoded protein is CASSTDRENSPLHF.

The J gene is TRBJ2-5, the V gene TRBV19; 10 bases fit TRBD1. The ends lost 6 bases at V and 4 bases at J; junction bases unmatched: 8. The CDR3 has 15 amino acids. Germline-derived CDR1 and CDR2 are LNHDA and SQIVND (reference sequence). The CDR3 DNA follows: TGTGCCAGTAGCGCCGGACAGGGGGGTGGAGAGACCCAGTACTTC. Amino acid sequence: CASSAGQGGGETQYF.

This sequence joins TRBV7-3 and TRBJ1-1; D is unresolved. Between the trimmed V and J ends, which lost 8 bases and 3 bases, there was a span of 13 bases. This CDR3 region has 13 residues. The germline V gene has CDR1 SGHTA and CDR2 FQGTGA. The CDR3 region is CASSRRSDTEAFF. The DNA for the CDR3 is TGTGCCAGCTCTAGAAGGTCGGACACTGAAGCTTTCTTT.

This clone was found a few times. The J gene is TRBJ1-5, the V gene TRBV9; D uncertain. The CDR3 runs to 13 residues. V was pared by 0 bases and J by 4 bases, with 5 bases between. Germline lookup yields CDR1 SGDLS and CDR2 YYNGEE. The CDR3 loop is CASSVGVNQPQHF. In DNA form, the CDR3 reads TGTGCCAGCAGCGTAGGAGTGAATCAGCCCCAGCATTTT. Based on the CDR3 plus reference TRBV9 and TRBJ1-5, the full variable domain is DSGVTQTPKHLITATGQRVTLRCSPRSGDLSVYWYQQSLDQGLQFLIQYYNGEERAKGNILERFSAQQFPDLHSELNLSSLELGDSALYFCASSVGVNQPQHFGDGTRLSIL.

This clone occurred a few times. The V and J genes are TRBV7-2 and TRBJ1-5; 7 nucleotides line up with TRBD1. Germline trimming cut 8 bases from V and 2 bases from J; bases unmatched to any gene: 6. Germline CDR1 is SGHTA and CDR2 is FQGNSA. There are 14 residues in the CDR3. CDR3 protein: CASGLQGGNQPQHF. In DNA form, the CDR3 reads TGTGCCAGCGGCCTTCAGGGGGGCAATCAGCCCCAGCATTTT.

The chain links TRBV28 to TRBJ1-2; no reliable D call. The length of the CDR3 is 13 residues. Trimming took 7 bases from V and 0 from J, leaving 9 bases between them. CDR1 is MDHEN, CDR2 SYDVKM, per germline. CDR3 coding DNA: TGTGCCAGCACCCTCACAGCTAACTATGGCTACACCTTC. It codes for CASTLTANYGYTF.

V gene TRBV15 combines with J gene TRBJ1-4; 7 nucleotides line up with TRBD1. V shed 3 bases, J shed 4 bases, and the junction held 5 bases outside the gene matches. CDR1 and CDR2 from the germline V gene are LNHNV and YYDKDF (reference sequence). This CDR3 is built from 15 residues. Here the CDR3 reads CATSRATGNNEKLFF. CDR3 DNA sequence: TGTGCCACCAGCAGGGCGACAGGGAATAATGAAAAACTGTTTTTT.

The chain recombines TRBV10-3 with TRBJ1-5; D is unresolved. Per the germline V gene, CDR1 is ENHRY and CDR2 is SYGVKD. This CDR3 has 12 amino acids. V lost 4 bases and J lost 2, with 3 bases in between. CDR3 sequence reads: CAISVGNQPQHF. The CDR3 DNA reads as TGTGCCATCAGTGTCGGCAATCAGCCCCAGCATTTT.

The CDR3 sequence is CSVTIQGANQPQHF. In DNA, the CDR3 is TGCAGCGTTACAATACAGGGGGCGAATCAGCCCCAGCATTTT. This chain joins TRBV29-1 and TRBJ1-5; 9 bases fit TRBD1. V shed 5 bases, J shed 4 bases, and the junction held 6 bases outside the gene matches. The germline V gene encodes CDR1 SQVTM and CDR2 ANQGSEA. This CDR3 spans 14 amino acids.

The chain uses TRBV6-1 and TRBJ1-1, with a possible D match to TRBD1 (5 bases). This CDR3 is built from 13 residues. Germline V gene data show CDR1 as MNHNS and CDR2 as SASEGT. Deletions cut 1 base from V and 7 bases from J, with 10 bases between. The CDR3 DNA is TGTGCCAGCAGTGAAGATGGGGGGGGTGAAGCTTTCTTT. Protein: CASSEDGGGEAFF.

The chain recombines TRBV30 with TRBJ2-1, with 11 bases matching TRBD2. Germline V gives CDR1 GTSNPN, CDR2 SVGIG (reference sequence). The CDR3 sequence is 16 residues long. J gave up 9 bases and V 0 bases, and 10 bases lay outside the gene matches. CDR3 protein: CAWSVRSGRAGGEQFF. CDR3 DNA sequence: TGTGCCTGGAGTGTTCGTAGCGGGAGGGCCGGGGGTGAGCAGTTCTTC.

This sequence joins TRBV5-1 and TRBJ2-2; TRBD2 agrees at 11 bases. In germline, CDR1 is SGHRS, CDR2 YFSETQ. This CDR3 contains 15 residues. With 2 bases clipped from V and 4 bases from J, the junction kept 1 base outside the gene matches. The CDR3 loop is CASSFGLAGTGELFF. CDR3 coding DNA: TGCGCCAGCAGCTTCGGACTAGCGGGCACCGGGGAGCTGTTTTTT.

The chain employs TRBV9 and TRBJ2-3; 7 positions agree with TRBD2. The CDR3 covers 15 residues. Germline V lookup: CDR1 SGDLS, CDR2 YYNGEE. Losses at the gene ends were 4 bases for V and 5 bases for J; bases not matched to a gene: 10. CDR3: CASSFLGGSGDTQYF. The CDR3 nucleotides are TGTGCCAGCAGCTTTCTCGGGGGGTCGGGAGATACGCAGTATTTT.

The chain couples TRBV7-9 to TRBJ2-2, with 7 positions matching TRBD2. The CDR3 spans 17 residues. Germline V gives CDR1 SEHNR, CDR2 FQNEAQ (reference sequence). V lost 5 bases and J lost 2; bases outside the gene matches: 11. CDR3: CASSPLWKRGNTGELFF. In DNA form, the CDR3 reads TGTGCCAGCAGCCCTCTTTGGAAGCGGGGAAACACCGGGGAGCTGTTTTTT.

The gene calls are TRBV7-3 and TRBJ2-1; D not certain. This CDR3 has 14 residues. Germline CDR1 reads SGHTA; CDR2 reads FQGTGA. Trimming pared 6 bases from V and 0 bases from J, leaving 9 bases between. The CDR3 DNA sequence: TGTGCCAGCAGTCCGTTTCTCTCCTACAATGAGCAGTTCTTC. Protein: CASSPFLSYNEQFF.

Only one count was recorded for this clone. The rearrangement uses TRBV9 and TRBJ2-3, with D possibly matching TRBD2 (5 bases). The CDR3 has 15 residues. Germline CDR1 SGDLS, CDR2 YYNGEE. V lost 0 bases and J 1 base, leaving 9 bases between the germline ends. CDR3 sequence: CASSVDLSGTDTQYF. As DNA, the CDR3 is TGTGCCAGCAGCGTAGACCTTAGCGGCACAGATACGCAGTATTTT.

The chain joins TRBV2 to TRBJ1-1; TRBD1 matches at 7 bases. The CDR3 totals 13 residues. Trimming took 1 base from V and 7 from J; bases not matched to a gene: 3. Per germline, CDR1 SNHLY and CDR2 FYNNEI. Here the CDR3 reads CASSEGRDSEAFF. The DNA for the CDR3 is TGTGCCAGCAGTGAAGGGAGGGACAGTGAAGCTTTCTTT.

The chain joins TRBV19 to TRBJ1-1; 9 bases line up with TRBD1. Per the germline V gene, CDR1 is LNHDA and CDR2 is SQIVND (reference sequence). The CDR3 contains 14 residues. Losses at the gene ends were 8 bases for V and 5 bases for J; bases not matched to a gene: 9. The CDR3 is CASAIQGATTEAFF. The CDR3 nucleotides are TGTGCCAGTGCTATACAGGGGGCGACGACTGAAGCTTTCTTT.

The chain recombines TRBV19 with TRBJ2-1; 10 bases map to TRBD2. Trimming cost V 9 bases and J 4 bases; bases outside gene matches: 3. The germline gives CDR1 LNHDA, CDR2 SQIVND (reference sequence). CDR3 size: 13 residues. The CDR3 region is CASGLAVYNEQFF. The CDR3 coding sequence is TGTGCCAGCGGACTAGCGGTTTACAATGAGCAGTTCTTC.

This chain uses TRBV27 with TRBJ2-4; D gene unclear. The V gene's germline CDR1 is MNHEY and CDR2 SMNVEV (reference sequence). The V gene lost 2 bases and the J gene lost 6 bases, with 8 bases spanning the gap. The CDR3 extends over 13 amino acids. The CDR3 DNA follows: TGTGCCAGCAGTTTAAGACACCGAAACATTCAGTACTTC. Protein product: CASSLRHRNIQYF.

The genes are TRBV4-1 and TRBJ2-7, with D perhaps matching TRBD1 (6 bases). The V gene's germline CDR1 is MGHRA and CDR2 YSYEKL. Trimming removed 0 bases from V and 7 bases from J, with 13 bases in between. The CDR3 extends over 14 amino acids. The CDR3 bases are TGCGCCAGCAGCCAAGAACTCCCGGACAGAGAGCAGTACTTC. This sequence encodes CASSQELPDREQYF.

The chain links TRBV7-8 to TRBJ1-1; 7 bases align to TRBD1. CDR3 length: 14 amino acids. The germline V gene has CDR1 SGHVS and CDR2 FQNEAQ. The junction had 6 bases not matched to a gene; V was cut back by 0 bases and J by 8 bases. The CDR3 DNA is TGTGCCAGCAGCTTAGCTGCCCAGACAGGGGAAGCTTTCTTT. Protein: CASSLAAQTGEAFF.

The genes are TRBV24-1 and TRBJ2-3; 9 bases are shared with TRBD2. The CDR3 has 15 residues. After removal of 5 bases from V and 2 bases from J, the junction contained 4 bases not matched to a gene. Per germline, CDR1 KGHDR and CDR2 SFDVKD. Written as DNA, the CDR3 is TGTGCCACCAGTGGGTCTAGCGGGATCACAGATACGCAGTATTTT. It codes for CATSGSSGITDTQYF.

A word on this clone: One end of the junction fails to match germline, which may point to a read error. The J gene is TRBJ2-7, the V gene TRBV2, with 9 bases that match TRBD1. Germline V gene lookup returns CDR1 SNHLY and CDR2 FYNNEI. The CDR3 is made up of 11 amino acids. The DNA for the CDR3 is TGTGCCAGCAGTGAAGACAGGGGGCCAAACTTC. Translation: CASSEDRGPNF.

V usage is TRBV7-2 and J usage is TRBJ2-7; 8 bases match TRBD1. The length of the CDR3 is 14 residues. Germline CDR1 reads SGHTA; CDR2 reads FQGNSA. The V and J ends lost 9 bases and 3 bases, in that order; junction bases with no gene match: 10. The CDR3 sequence is CASSGQGGNYEQYF. Written as DNA, the CDR3 is TGTGCCAGTTCAGGACAGGGCGGAAACTACGAGCAGTACTTC.